Listed here are 29 T cell receptor beta chains from one sample, sequenced in a study of blood T cells in healthy people across ages. Through a sample-barcoded 5' primer and a J-beta primer mix, a second PCR was run for about 6 to 12 cycles. TCRdb re-analysed the 5' RACE reads in MiXCR, keeping a single row per CDR3 protein. Of about 1 million distinct CDR3 sequences in the sample, 45% were seen once. The sequenced sample was blood. Receptor source: a woman aged 55-70 years in good health.

V and J are TRBV20-1 and TRBJ2-1; 9 bases map to TRBD2. The last part of the DNA fits TRBJ2-7 better; the J call may be wrong. CDR3 length: 16 amino acids. Germline lookup yields CDR1 DFQATT and CDR2 SNEGSKA (reference sequence). The CDR3 region has the DNA TGCAGTGCGGCGGAAGCGGGAGGCGTCTCATACAATGAGCAGTACTTC. It yields the protein CSAAEAGGVSYNEQYF.

V is TRBV11-2 and J is TRBJ1-1; D not certain. Germline V gives CDR1 SGHAT, CDR2 FQNNGV. V was shortened by 5 bases and J by 5 bases, with 12 bases between the two germline ends. CDR3 length: 13 amino acids. The CDR3: CASSLKSGTEAFF. Written as DNA, the CDR3 is TGTGCCAGCAGCCTCAAATCCGGAACTGAAGCTTTCTTT. Filled out from reference TRBV11-2 and TRBJ1-1, the complete variable domain reads EAGVAQSPRYKIIEKRQSVAFWCNPISGHATLYWYQQILGQGPKLLIQFQNNGVVDDSQLPKDRFSAERLKGVDSTLKIQPAKLEDSAVYLCASSLKSGTEAFFGQGTRLTVV.

The V call is TRBV20-1, the J call TRBJ2-5, with unresolved D. Gene TRBJ2-7 matches the end of the DNA better, so the J call may be wrong. Per germline, CDR1 DFQATT and CDR2 SNEGSKA (reference sequence). This CDR3 is built from 13 residues. The CDR3 bases are TGCAGTGCTAGACCAGCCCCGGTGGTCGAGCAGTACTTC. This translates into CSARPAPVVEQYF.

V usage is TRBV12-3 or TRBV12-4 and J usage is TRBJ2-5; 12 bases align to TRBD2. CDR3 length: 15 amino acids. V lost 8 bases and J lost 11; bases outside the gene matches: 15. This CDR3 is CASRTRTSGNNEQYF. The CDR3 DNA sequence: TGTGCCAGCCGAACGAGGACTAGCGGGAACAATGAGCAGTACTTC.

This rearrangement joins TRBV7-9 to TRBJ2-7; 8 bases align to TRBD1. The CDR3 sequence is 15 residues long. The V and J ends lost 1 base and 0 bases, in that order; junction bases with no gene match: 2. Germline CDR1 and CDR2: SEHNR and FQNEAQ (reference sequence). The DNA for the CDR3 is TGTGCCAGCAGCTTAGTGGGACAGGTCTCCTACGAGCAGTACTTC. It specifies CASSLVGQVSYEQYF.

The chain uses TRBV21-1 and TRBJ2-4; the table's D call, TRBD1, has no DNA check behind it. The J call is doubtful: the DNA matches TRBJ2-7 better. TRBV21-1 is described as a pseudogene. The CDR3 extends over 16 amino acids. For the CDR3, the DNA is TGTGCCAGCAGGGACCCGGGACAGTTTGTAATCTACGAGCAGTACTTC. It specifies CASRDPGQFVIYEQYF.

This chain uses TRBV2 with TRBJ2-7; D might be TRBD2 (6 bases). V lost 8 bases to trimming and J lost 7 bases, with 21 bases between them. Germline V gives CDR1 SNHLY, CDR2 FYNNEI. The CDR3 has 14 residues. The DNA of the CDR3 is TGTGCCAGCGCCCCCGGGGGTATGGTCAATGAGCAGTACTTC. It specifies CASAPGGMVNEQYF.

The gene calls are TRBV6-5 and TRBJ2-1; D call uncertain. The CDR3 contains 11 residues. V shed 6 bases and J shed 14 bases, with 14 bases lying between them. CDR1 MNHEY and CDR2 SVGAGI come from the germline V gene. CDR3 amino acids: CASRQDPWEFF. CDR3 in DNA: TGTGCCAGCAGACAAGACCCCTGGGAGTTCTTC.

As to this clonotype: A read error may be the cause here, since a much bigger clone is one base away. Here the CDR3 DNA reads TGCAGCGTTAGAGCGGGATACAATGAGCAGTACTTC. As protein: CSVRAGYNEQYF. The J gene is TRBJ2-7, the V gene TRBV29-1; 7 positions match TRBD2. The CDR3 has 12 residues. V lost 5 bases to trimming and J lost 7 bases; unmatched junction nucleotides: 8. Germline V gene lookup returns CDR1 SQVTM and CDR2 ANQGSEA.

This clonotype has just one count. The rearrangement links TRBV25-1 to TRBJ2-5, with D perhaps being TRBD1 or TRBD2 (5 bases each). The end of the DNA fits TRBJ2-7 better, so the J call may be wrong. The CDR3 loop spans 15 amino acids. Looked up from germline, CDR1 is MGHDK and CDR2 is SYGVNS. Written as DNA, the CDR3 is TGTGCCAGCAGTGACCCCCAGGGACGCTCTTACGAGCAGTACTTC. It specifies CASSDPQGRSYEQYF.

The chain joins TRBV7-9 to TRBJ1-2; D is uncertain. Germline values: CDR1 SEHNR, CDR2 FQNEAQ (reference sequence). This CDR3 contains 16 residues. V lost 1 base and J lost 2, with 14 bases in between. In DNA, the CDR3 is TGTGCCAGCAGCTTAGTCGGGGATCCCCCCAACTATGGCTACACCTTC. Its translation is CASSLVGDPPNYGYTF.

This sequence joins TRBV7-6 and TRBJ2-1; TRBD2 is a possible D gene (5 bases). V lost 5 bases to trimming and J lost 6 bases, with 20 bases between them. Germline V gene data show CDR1 as SGHVS and CDR2 as FNYEAQ. The CDR3 has 16 amino acids. The CDR3 reads CASSQRSLAVANEQFF. DNA of the CDR3: TGTGCCAGCAGCCAAAGAAGCCTAGCAGTTGCCAATGAGCAGTTCTTC.

This clonotype turned up a few times. The chain recombines TRBV20-1 with TRBJ2-3; TRBD2 is a possible D gene (5 bases). CDR1 DFQATT and CDR2 SNEGSKA come from the germline V gene (reference sequence). V gave up 8 bases and J gave up 0 bases, with 15 bases separating them. The CDR3 is made up of 14 amino acids. Written as DNA, the CDR3 is TGCAGTTCGCGAGGGTCACCTAGCACAGATACGCAGTATTTT. It translates to CSSRGSPSTDTQYF.

This clonotype was seen only a few times. This rearrangement joins TRBV29-1 to TRBJ2-7; tentatively, D is TRBD1 or TRBD2 (5 bases each). This CDR3 is built from 16 residues. Per germline, CDR1 SQVTM and CDR2 ANQGSEA. V lost 4 bases and J lost 4, with 23 bases in between. The CDR3: CSVGGAGRPTDYEQYF. The DNA for the CDR3 is TGCAGCGTTGGAGGGGCAGGGCGCCCCACTGATTACGAGCAGTACTTC.

This clonotype was detected only once. The rearrangement links TRBV7-8 to TRBJ2-5, with a weak D call TRBD2 (6 bases). The CDR3 is made up of 13 amino acids. The germline CDR1 and CDR2 sequences are SGHVS and FQNEAQ. Trimming pared 5 bases from V and 5 bases from J, leaving 12 bases between. CDR3 sequence: CASSEGLMETQYF. The DNA of the CDR3 is TGTGCCAGCAGCGAGGGACTGATGGAGACCCAGTACTTC.

The rearrangement joins TRBV6-5 to TRBJ2-1; possible D gene TRBD2, 5 bases. The end of the DNA fits TRBJ2-7 better, so the J call may be wrong. The CDR3 is made up of 14 amino acids. Germline loops: CDR1 MNHEY, CDR2 SVGAGI. CDR3 sequence (DNA): TGTGCCAGCGTGGCGGAGGAGCGGTCCTACGAGCAGTACTTC. It is translated as CASVAEERSYEQYF.

In the case of this clonotype: One junction end disagrees with the germline gene, perhaps due to a read error. The V gene is TRBV9, the J gene TRBJ2-3; 11 bases agree with TRBD2. The germline gives CDR1 SGDLS, CDR2 YYNGEE. The CDR3 contains 16 residues. The CDR3 DNA reads TGTGTCAGCAGCGTAGTTAGCGGGAGGGTTGGAGATACGCAGTATTTT. As protein: CVSSVVSGRVGDTQYF.

This clonotype was seen many times. The rearrangement links TRBV18 to TRBJ1-2; a possible D gene is TRBD1 (5 bases). Germline V gives CDR1 KGHSH, CDR2 LQKENI. This CDR3 region has 15 residues. V dropped 1 base and J dropped 0 bases, with 9 bases sitting between them. CDR3 nucleotide sequence: TGTGCCAGCTCACCACGACAGATAGCTAACTATGGCTACACCTTC. Protein product: CASSPRQIANYGYTF.

This chain uses TRBV29-1 with TRBJ2-5; the match to TRBD2 covers 12 bases. The CDR3 runs to 15 residues. Germline CDR1 and CDR2: SQVTM and ANQGSEA. Losses at the gene ends were 3 bases for V and 12 bases for J; bases not matched to a gene: 14. The CDR3 here is CSVEGILAGGEREYF. CDR3 sequence (DNA): TGCAGCGTTGAGGGGATACTAGCGGGAGGAGAACGGGAGTACTTC.

V gene TRBV21-1 combines with J gene TRBJ1-4; the table names TRBD1, a call not compared with the DNA. TRBV21-1 counts as a pseudogene. The CDR3 spans 16 residues. CDR3 residues: CASSSPGGPPNEKLFF. As DNA, the CDR3 is TGTGCCAGCAGCAGCCCGGGGGGACCGCCGAATGAAAAACTGTTTTTT.

On this clonotype: A junction boundary mismatches the germline segment, possibly from a read error. The rearrangement uses TRBV25-1 and TRBJ1-2, with D hard to call. The length of the CDR3 is 13 residues. Per germline, CDR1 MGHDK and CDR2 SYGVNS. The CDR3 DNA reads TGTGCCGGCAGTGAAATGCGGGTTGATGGCTACACCTTC. Translating gives CAGSEMRVDGYTF.

The CDR3 DNA sequence: TGCAGTGCTAGAGTAGGACAGCCCCAGCATTTT. This gives the protein CSARVGQPQHF. The chain recombines TRBV20-1 with TRBJ1-5; D uncertain. The CDR3 runs to 11 residues. Trimming took 1 base from V and 7 from J, leaving 5 bases between them. Germline CDR1 DFQATT, CDR2 SNEGSKA (reference sequence).

The chain links TRBV10-3 to TRBJ1-2; TRBD1 agrees at 9 bases. CDR3 length equals 14 residues. CDR1 and CDR2 (germline): ENHRY, SYGVKD. V dropped 6 bases and J dropped 3; count of bases not matched to a gene: 5. CDR3 sequence reads: CAIRNRGLDYGYTF. For the CDR3, the DNA is TGTGCCATCAGGAACAGGGGGCTCGACTATGGCTACACCTTC.

Comment on this clonotype: At one end, the junction sequence differs from germline, possibly due to a read error. The V gene is TRBV20-1, the J gene TRBJ1-1, with TRBD1 matching over 9 bases. The CDR3 is 14 amino acids. Germline CDR1 and CDR2: DFQATT and SNEGSKA (reference sequence). The CDR3 sequence: CSARNRGPNAEAFF. In DNA form, the CDR3 reads TGCAGTGCTCGGAACAGGGGGCCGAACGCTGAAGCTTTCTTT.

The chain couples TRBV7-9 to TRBJ1-1, with no clear D. V lost 6 bases to trimming and J lost 4 bases, with 15 bases between them. This CDR3 has 14 residues. The V gene's germline CDR1 is SEHNR and CDR2 FQNEAQ (reference sequence). The CDR3 spells CASSQSGAGTEAFF. CDR3 nucleotide sequence: TGTGCCAGCAGTCAATCGGGCGCCGGCACTGAAGCTTTCTTT.

Turning to this clonotype: The germline gene is not matched at one end of the junction; a read error may be the cause. The CDR3 nucleotides are TGTGCCAGCGGTTACGGCCCTAGCGGCTCCTACGAGCAGTACTTC. Translated, it gives CASGYGPSGSYEQYF. The V call is TRBV6-5, the J call TRBJ2-7, with 7 bases matching TRBD2. The CDR3 is 15 amino acids. Germline V CDR1 and CDR2: MNHEY, SVGAGI.

The V and J genes are TRBV6-2 or TRBV6-3 and TRBJ2-1; possible D gene TRBD1, 6 bases. The CDR3 sequence is 14 residues long. Germline V CDR1 and CDR2: MNHEY, SVGEGT. V was cut by 5 bases and J by 6 bases, with 14 bases left in between. The CDR3 reads CASSQEGGTNEQFF. Here the CDR3 DNA reads TGTGCCAGCAGTCAGGAAGGGGGTACCAATGAGCAGTTCTTC.

This clonotype has only one observation. The chain links TRBV7-8 to TRBJ2-7; 10 positions match TRBD1. J gave up 3 bases and V 5 bases, and 7 bases lay outside the gene matches. The CDR3 runs 15 residues. Germline V gene sequence: CDR1 SGHVS, CDR2 FQNEAQ. The CDR3 reads CASSETGGGIYEQYF. The DNA for the CDR3 is TGTGCCAGCAGCGAGACAGGGGGCGGAATCTACGAGCAGTACTTC.

J is TRBJ1-1 and V is TRBV2, with 8 nucleotides matching TRBD1. The V segment lost 6 bases and the J segment 6 bases; nucleotides outside the gene matches: 9. The length of the CDR3 is 14 residues. From germline, CDR1 is SNHLY and CDR2 FYNNEI. In DNA, the CDR3 is TGTGCCAGCAGCCCGGGACAGGAGCGTTCTGAAGCTTTCTTT. Residues: CASSPGQERSEAFF.